One sample yielded the 8 T cell receptor beta chains listed below, sequenced in a study of response to subunit inactivated influenza vaccine. A single record per CDR3 protein comes from TCRdb applying MiXCR to the RT-PCR reads. This table holds around 480,000 distinct CDR3 sequences, 16% found once. The sequencing here drew on CD4+ T cells sorted from PBMCs, taken roughly 24 months after vaccination. The receptors stem from a man between 50 and 75 years old who received an inactivated influenza vaccine.

The rearrangement uses TRBV2 and TRBJ2-1; 7 nucleotides match TRBD2. This CDR3 is 13 amino acids long. V dropped 5 bases and J dropped 8; count of bases not matched to a gene: 6. Germline V gene lookup returns CDR1 SNHLY and CDR2 FYNNEI. The CDR3 region is CASSWGGVDEQFF. The CDR3 nucleotides are TGTGCCAGCAGTTGGGGAGGGGTTGATGAGCAGTTCTTC. Supplemented by reference TRBV2 and TRBJ2-1, the full variable domain reads EPEVTQTPSHQVTQMGQEVILRCVPISNHLYFYWYRQILGQKVEFLVSFYNNEISEKSEIFDDQFSVERPDGSNFTLKIRSTKLEDSAMYFCASSWGGVDEQFFGPGTRLTVL.

This clonotype was seen ten or more times. The chain couples TRBV10-3 to TRBJ2-3; no clear D gene. V was clipped by 4 bases and J by 4 bases, with 6 bases between them. This CDR3 region has 12 residues. Germline loops: CDR1 ENHRY, CDR2 SYGVKD. CDR3 DNA: TGTGCCATCAGTGCATGGGCAGATACGCAGTATTTT. Its protein product is CAISAWADTQYF.

J is TRBJ1-5 and V is TRBV6-2 or TRBV6-3; no clear D. Deletions cut 6 bases from V and 9 bases from J, with 9 bases between. Germline CDR1 and CDR2: MNHEY and SVGEGT. This CDR3 has 11 amino acids. Written as DNA, the CDR3 is TGTGCCAGCAGCTCGGGTACGCCCCAGCATTTT. This codes for CASSSGTPQHF.

The chain has TRBV6-2 or TRBV6-3 and TRBJ1-1; D might be TRBD1 (5 bases). Trimming took 4 bases from V and 3 from J, leaving 15 bases between them. There are 15 residues in the CDR3. From germline, CDR1 is MNHEY and CDR2 SVGEGT. The DNA of the CDR3 is TGTGCCAGCAGTTCTGCTAGGGGTTTCGACACTGAAGCTTTCTTT. Protein: CASSSARGFDTEAFF.

This clonotype was seen more than once but under ten times. This chain connects TRBV3-1 to TRBJ1-3; no clear D. Germline V gene lookup returns CDR1 LGHDT and CDR2 YNNKEL (reference sequence). CDR3 length: 12 amino acids. V lost 0 bases and J 8 bases, leaving 5 bases between the germline ends. The CDR3 bases are TGTGCCAGCAGCCAAGAGAGGTACACCATATATTTT. The encoded protein is CASSQERYTIYF.

This clonotype appeared a few times. V gene TRBV20-1 combines with J gene TRBJ2-1; D gene uncertain. This CDR3 spans 13 amino acids. Germline CDR1 and CDR2: DFQATT and SNEGSKA (reference sequence). V dropped 6 bases and J dropped 0 bases, with 9 bases sitting between them. The CDR3 DNA is TGCAGTGCGCTCGGCCTCTCCTACAATGAGCAGTTCTTC. Residues: CSALGLSYNEQFF.

In its sample, this clonotype was seen a few times. The CDR3: CSARRGNNRNQPQHF. The CDR3 nucleotides read TGCAGTGCTAGAAGGGGGAACAATCGCAATCAGCCCCAGCATTTT. The chain recombines TRBV20-1 with TRBJ1-5; possible D gene TRBD1, 6 bases. Germline V CDR1 and CDR2: DFQATT, SNEGSKA (reference sequence). The CDR3 is 15 residues long. Trimming removed 2 bases from V and 2 bases from J, with 13 bases in between.

A few counts support this clonotype. The chain carries TRBV12-3 or TRBV12-4 and TRBJ1-1; D is unclear. The CDR3 sequence is 12 residues long. V lost 3 bases and J 7 bases, leaving 9 bases between the germline ends. CDR3 DNA sequence: TGTGCCAGCAGTTTCTTTCAGCTTGAAGCTTTCTTT. Amino acids: CASSFFQLEAFF.